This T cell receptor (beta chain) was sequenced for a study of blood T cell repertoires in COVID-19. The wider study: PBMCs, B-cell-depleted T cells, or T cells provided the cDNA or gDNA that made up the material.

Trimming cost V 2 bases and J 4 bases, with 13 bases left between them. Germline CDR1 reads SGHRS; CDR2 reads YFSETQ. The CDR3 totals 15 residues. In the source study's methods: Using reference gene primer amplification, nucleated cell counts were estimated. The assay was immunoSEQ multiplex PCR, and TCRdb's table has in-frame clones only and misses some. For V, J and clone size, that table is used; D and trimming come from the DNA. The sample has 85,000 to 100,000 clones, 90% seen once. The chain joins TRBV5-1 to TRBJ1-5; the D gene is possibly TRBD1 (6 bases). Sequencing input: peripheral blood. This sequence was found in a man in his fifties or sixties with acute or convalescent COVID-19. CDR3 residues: CASSFGTGRNQPQHF. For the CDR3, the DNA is TGCGCCAGCAGCTTTGGTACAGGGCGGAATCAGCCCCAGCATTTT.